This T cell receptor (beta chain) emerged from a study of long-term antiretroviral therapy in people with HIV. Concerning this clone itself: Its target is unknown.

The assay, immunoSEQ v3.0, was run at survey level. Assay: immunoSEQ multiplex PCR; the TCRdb copy retains only in-frame clones and omits some. The sample consists of 15,000 to 20,000 clones, 80% of them appearing once. Clinicians in the United States treated all participants with HIV. The CDR3 contains 17 residues. From germline, CDR1 is SGHRS and CDR2 YFSETQ. Between the trimmed V and J ends, which lost 0 bases and 0 bases, there was a span of 10 bases. Whole-study findings and limits: Specimens of blood were obtained during 2004 to 2017, possibly under older ART regimens.

The sequence came from a man aged 18 to 29 with HIV. Sequenced material: unsorted PBMCs, taken 0.1 years before starting antiretroviral therapy. J is TRBJ2-6 and V is TRBV5-1; no definite D call. For the CDR3, the DNA is TGCGCCAGCAGCTTGGCCCCGGGCGGCTCTGGGGCCAACGTCCTGACTTTC. It specifies CASSLAPGGSGANVLTF.